The text below deals with one T cell receptor (beta chain). Assay: immunoSEQ multiplex PCR; the TCRdb copy retains only in-frame clones and omits some. The table shows about 34,000 clones, with approximately 91% occurring only once. The data were obtained in a study of T cell changes during pregnancy in multiple sclerosis. The CDR3 has 14 amino acids. With 5 bases clipped from V and 6 bases from J, the junction kept 9 bases outside the gene matches. Germline V gene lookup returns CDR1 SGHRS and CDR2 YFSETQ. The specimen was peripheral blood, collected in the second trimester of pregnancy. The sequence was collected from a female donor in good health, enrolled as a control in a pregnancy study. V gene TRBV5-1 combines with J gene TRBJ2-7, with TRBD1 matching over 9 bases. CDR3 coding DNA: TGCGCCAGCAGTTCCGGGACAGGGAATACCGAGCAGTACTTC. As protein: CASSSGTGNTEQYF.